These 14 T cell receptor beta chains share one sample of origin, sequenced in a study of blood T cell repertoires in COVID-19. TCRdb keeps only in-frame clones here, not all; method: immunoSEQ multiplex PCR. The repertoire holds over 150,000 clones, approximately 87% seen once, with under 25% in the top ten. Sequencing was carried out using peripheral blood. The receptors derive from a man aged 65 to 79 with active or convalescent COVID-19.

The chain has TRBV28 and TRBJ1-6; D perhaps matches TRBD1 (5 bases). The CDR3 runs 12 residues. Germline assignment: CDR1 MDHEN and CDR2 SYDVKM. V lost 7 bases and J lost 10, with 11 bases in between. In nucleotides, the CDR3 is TGTGCCAGCACTGGGGGGGTCTCACCCCTCCACTTT. Amino acid sequence: CASTGGVSPLHF.

In regard to this clone: Within the sample, other DNA sequences also encode this same CDR3. The chain has TRBV5-1 and TRBJ2-2, with D possibly TRBD2 on 5 matching bases. V was clipped by 2 bases and J by 1 base, with 6 bases between them. From germline, CDR1 is SGHRS and CDR2 YFSETQ. The CDR3 spans 14 residues. The CDR3 spells CASSFEGNTGELFF. The DNA of the CDR3 is TGCGCCAGCAGCTTCGAGGGGAACACCGGGGAGCTGTTTTTT.

CDR3 sequence reads: CASSPNKGRNYGYTF. The CDR3 coding sequence is TGTGCCAGCTCACCAAACAAGGGGCGAAACTATGGCTACACCTTC. The chain is built from TRBV18 and TRBJ1-2, with D tentatively TRBD1 (5 bases). Germline CDR1 is KGHSH and CDR2 is LQKENI. The CDR3 runs 15 residues. V was shortened by 2 bases and J by 2 bases, with 12 bases between the two germline ends.

The rearrangement joins TRBV6-5 to TRBJ2-3; 8 positions agree with TRBD1. J lost 4 bases, V lost 2 bases, and 2 bases had no gene match. This CDR3 comprises 14 residues. The germline gives CDR1 MNHEY, CDR2 SVGAGI. The CDR3 region has the DNA TGTGCCAGCAGTTACGACAGGGGCGCAGATACGCAGTATTTT. This gives the protein CASSYDRGADTQYF.

V and J are TRBV18 and TRBJ1-2, with unresolved D. Deletions cut 0 bases from V and 5 bases from J, with 16 bases between. CDR3 length: 16 residues. Germline lookup yields CDR1 KGHSH and CDR2 LQKENI. The chain's CDR3 is CASSPPVGKAAYGYTF. CDR3 DNA sequence: TGTGCCAGCTCACCACCGGTGGGGAAAGCGGCATATGGCTACACCTTC.

Only a few counts were recorded for this clone. This chain connects TRBV11-3 to TRBJ2-1; 10 bases agree with TRBD1. CDR1 and CDR2 from the germline V gene are SGHNT and YENEEA. The CDR3 runs to 16 residues. V trimming: 0 bases; J trimming: 5 bases; junction bases outside the gene matches: 4. The CDR3 spells CASSLEGTGVNNEQFF. CDR3 bases: TGTGCCAGCAGCTTAGAAGGGACAGGGGTGAACAATGAGCAGTTCTTC.

This clone was counted only a few times. The chain has TRBV18 and TRBJ2-1, with 8 bases matching TRBD1. This CDR3 spans 17 amino acids. V lost 3 bases, J lost 7 bases, and 14 bases stayed unmatched. Germline loops: CDR1 KGHSH, CDR2 LQKENI. The CDR3 is CASSPRQGARGGNEQFF. The CDR3 bases are TGTGCCAGCTCACCCCGTCAGGGGGCTCGAGGGGGGAATGAGCAGTTCTTC.

This clone has only one observation. This chain connects TRBV7-2 to TRBJ1-2; the match to TRBD1 covers 7 bases. The germline V gene encodes CDR1 SGHTA and CDR2 FQGNSA. The J segment lost 7 bases and the V segment lost 5 bases, leaving 7 bases of the junction unmatched. The CDR3 contains 13 residues. The CDR3 nucleotides are TGTGCCAGCAGCCCCGACAGGGATCTTGGCTACACCTTC. Translation gives CASSPDRDLGYTF.

This clone was seen a handful of times. This chain joins TRBV6-6 and TRBJ1-1; 7 bases fit TRBD1. This CDR3 is built from 13 residues. J was trimmed by 3 bases and V by 11 bases; bases with no gene match: 9. The germline gives CDR1 MNHNY, CDR2 SVGAGI (reference sequence). The CDR3 DNA follows: TGTGCCTGCCTCGGGGACAGCTACACTGAAGCTTTCTTT. Residues: CACLGDSYTEAFF.

CDR3 loop: CSVSRGITEAFF. DNA for the CDR3: TGCAGCGTTTCCAGGGGGATCACTGAAGCTTTCTTT. The chain links TRBV29-1 to TRBJ1-1; 7 nucleotides match TRBD1. Germline V gene lookup returns CDR1 SQVTM and CDR2 ANQGSEA. The V gene end was trimmed by 5 bases and the J gene end by 4 bases; junction bases not matched to a gene: 4. This CDR3 spans 12 amino acids.

This chain uses TRBV27 with TRBJ1-2; 9 bases are shared with TRBD1. Per germline, CDR1 MNHEY and CDR2 SMNVEV (reference sequence). Trimming removed 1 base from V and 4 bases from J; junction bases left unmatched: 13. The CDR3 sequence is 18 residues long. CDR3 amino acids: CASSLFSGQGLFGYGYTF. CDR3 DNA: TGTGCCAGCAGTTTATTTTCCGGACAGGGGTTATTTGGCTATGGCTACACCTTC.

The chain employs TRBV5-1 and TRBJ2-7, with TRBD2 matching over 10 bases. CDR1 is SGHRS and CDR2 is YFSETQ in the germline V gene. J gave up 0 bases and V 5 bases, and 8 bases lay outside the gene matches. This CDR3 contains 16 residues. The DNA of the CDR3 is TGCGCCAGCAGACTCGTTAGCGGGAGGCTCTCCTACGAGCAGTACTTC. It specifies CASRLVSGRLSYEQYF. Together with reference TRBV5-1 and TRBJ2-7, the CDR3 gives the full variable domain: KAGVTQTPRYLIKTRGQQVTLSCSPISGHRSVSWYQQTPGQGLQFLFEYFSETQRNKGNFPGRFSGRQFSNSRSEMNVSTLELGDSALYLCASRLVSGRLSYEQYFGPGTRLTVT.

This clone has a single count. The rearrangement joins TRBV5-1 to TRBJ1-6, with 9 bases that match TRBD1. V lost 0 bases to trimming and J lost 1 base; unmatched junction nucleotides: 2. Germline CDR1 is SGHRS and CDR2 is YFSETQ. The CDR3 runs to 17 residues. CDR3 nucleotides: TGCGCCAGCAGCTTGGAGGGACAGGGTTCCTATAATTCACCCCTCCACTTT. Residues: CASSLEGQGSYNSPLHF.

V usage is TRBV5-4 and J usage is TRBJ1-1, with 7 bases matching TRBD1. Losses at the gene ends were 5 bases for V and 6 bases for J; bases not matched to a gene: 10. There are 14 residues in the CDR3. Germline-derived CDR1 and CDR2 are SGHNT and YYREEE (reference sequence). The CDR3 sequence is CASSSRQGRSEAFF. The CDR3 DNA follows: TGTGCCAGCAGTTCTAGACAGGGAAGGTCTGAAGCTTTCTTT.